This T cell receptor (beta chain) was identified in a study of blood T cell repertoires in COVID-19. Data came from immunoSEQ multiplex PCR; TCRdb stores just in-frame clones and leaves some out. In the table there are 150,000 to 200,000 clones, more than 75% of which are singletons. Trimming pared 1 base from V and 1 base from J, leaving 7 bases between. CDR3 length: 14 residues. Germline V gives CDR1 SGHAT, CDR2 FQNNGV. Sequences were obtained from PBMCs or T cells enriched from blood (not recorded which). This clonotype originated in a woman between 50 and 59 years old who had recovered from COVID-19. The J gene is TRBJ1-1, the V gene TRBV11-2; maybe TRBD1 (5 bases). The CDR3 sequence: CASSLGQPNTEAFF. DNA of the CDR3: TGTGCCAGCAGCTTAGGACAGCCGAACACTGAAGCTTTCTTT.